The rows below give T cell receptor beta chains drawn from one sample of a study of patients and donors after allogeneic stem cell transplantation. TCRdb used MiXCR to reprocess the RT-PCR reads, holding one entry per CDR3 protein. Here the sample spans about 230,000 distinct CDR3 sequences, 12% to 15% being singletons. The sequencing sample was made of blood, either unsorted or a sorted T cell fraction (not recorded which). Every receptor here comes from a human donor who was either an allogeneic HSCT recipient or a stem cell or donor lymphocyte infusion donor (not recorded which). It is not recorded whose cells these are; they may come from a transplant donor. The CDR3 runs from the conserved cysteine through the conserved F or W. A D gene is named only where the DNA matches it firmly. Clone size is given for some rows only: seen once, a few or many times, or a class if the clone is expanded.

V gene	D gene	clone size	J gene	CDR3 DNA	CDR3 protein
TRBV7-7	TRBD2	few	TRBJ2-7	TGTGCCAGCAGCTTAACTAGCGGGACCTACGAGCAGTACTTC	CASSLTSGTYEQYF
TRBV20-1	TRBD1	many	TRBJ2-5	TGCAGTGCTAGTGATACTGACAGGGGAGAGACCCAGTACTTC	CSASDTDRGETQYF
TRBV20-1	NA	many	TRBJ2-3	TGCAGTGCCTACCCTTACGGGGGCCGGGGTGGAGATACGCAGTATTTT	CSAYPYGGRGGDTQYF
TRBV11-1	TRBD2	NA	TRBJ2-5	TGTGCCAGCAGCTTTGGACTAGCCCTCGGGGAGACCCAGTACTTC	CASSFGLALGETQYF
TRBV29-1	TRBD2	few	TRBJ2-2	TGCAGCGCCCGGAACACGGGGGGGGCCGGGGAGCTGTTTTTT	CSARNTGGAGELFF
TRBV12-3/TRBV12-4	NA	many	TRBJ2-1	TGTGCCAGCAGTCGACAGGTGCACTCCTACAATGAGCAGTTCTTC	CASSRQVHSYNEQFF
TRBV11-2	NA	few	TRBJ2-3	TGTGCCAGCAGCTTAGATTTCGCAGATACGCAGTATTTT	CASSLDFADTQYF
TRBV11-3	NA	NA	TRBJ1-2	TGTGCCAGCAGCTTAGCTACCCCCATTAACTATGGCTACACCTTC	CASSLATPINYGYTF
TRBV5-1	NA	NA	TRBJ1-1	TGCGCCAGCAGCTTGGATCGGGCAGGGTCCTCCGAAGCTTTCTTT	CASSLDRAGSSEAFF
TRBV18	NA	few	TRBJ2-3	TGTGCCAGCTCACCACCGCTAACTAGCTTCGGCACAGATACGCAGTATTTT	CASSPPLTSFGTDTQYF
TRBV6-5	NA	few	TRBJ2-2	TGTGCCAGCAGTTACCAGGGTAACACCGGGGAGCTGTTTTTT	CASSYQGNTGELFF
TRBV11-2	TRBD1	many	TRBJ1-4	TGTGCCAGCAGCTCGGGGACAGGGGCTACTATCCCGTTTTTT	CASSSGTGATIPFF
TRBV3-1	NA	many	TRBJ1-5	TGTGCCAGCAGCCAAGATGGGGCCCGGGGGCCCCAGCATTTT	CASSQDGARGPQHF
TRBV5-1	NA	few	TRBJ1-2	TGCGCCAGCAGCTATGACAGTCTCTCTAACTATGGCTACACCTTC	CASSYDSLSNYGYTF
TRBV5-1	TRBD2	few	TRBJ2-3	TGCGCCAGCAGCTTGATGGCGGGGGGAGTCACAGATACGCAGTATTTT	CASSLMAGGVTDTQYF
TRBV9	TRBD2	NA	TRBJ2-3	TGTGCCAGCAGCGTAGTTGCGGGAGGGCCAGATACGCAGTATTTT	CASSVVAGGPDTQYF
TRBV20-1	NA	NA	TRBJ2-1	TGCAGTGCGAGAAGTAAAGCTAACTACAATGAGCAGTTCTTC	CSARSKANYNEQFF
TRBV7-7	NA	NA	TRBJ2-1	TGTGCTAGCAGCCCAGCTGGCAGACGCTACAATGAGCAGTTCTTC	CASSPAGRRYNEQFF
TRBV12-5	NA	few	TRBJ1-2	TGTGCTAGTGGCCCCAGTGGGTTTAGTTCTGGCTACACCTTC	CASGPSGFSSGYTF
TRBV6-1	NA	many	TRBJ1-2	TGTGCCAGCATTGGGGGGAGACTGTCGGGCTACACCTTC	CASIGGRLSGYTF
TRBV30	NA	few	TRBJ2-2	TGTGCCTGGGGGGCAGGGCCCGGGGAGCTGTTTTTT	CAWGAGPGELFF
TRBV4-2	NA	NA	TRBJ2-1	TGTGCCAGCAGCCAAGATCGGTCCGCGGCCTACAATGAGCAGTTCTTC	CASSQDRSAAYNEQFF
TRBV5-1	NA	many	TRBJ1-1	TGCGCCAGCAGCTTGACAGTTCCGAACACTGAAGCTTTCTTT	CASSLTVPNTEAFF
TRBV5-5	NA	NA	TRBJ2-2	TGTGCCAGCAGCCCGCGACGCCTGGACACCGGGGAGCTGTTTTTT	CASSPRRLDTGELFF
TRBV9	TRBD1	few	TRBJ2-6	TGTGCCAGCAGCGTAGCTAGCGCGGGACAGGCCATCTCTGGGGCCAACGTCCTGACTTTC	CASSVASAGQAISGANVLTF
TRBV12-3/TRBV12-4	NA	NA	TRBJ1-1	TGTGCCAGCAGTTCCACACTTAACACTGAAGCTTTCTTT	CASSSTLNTEAFF
TRBV4-2	NA	NA	TRBJ1-2	TGTGCCAGCAGCCAAGAACAAGGCAGCTATGGCTACACCTTC	CASSQEQGSYGYTF
TRBV7-2	NA	many	TRBJ2-7	TGTGCCAGCAGCTTAGTTTGGGACACAGGCTACGAGCAGTACTTC	CASSLVWDTGYEQYF
TRBV30	NA	NA	TRBJ1-1	TGTGCCTGGAGCAGGATGAACACTGAAGCTTTCTTT	CAWSRMNTEAFF
TRBV24-1	NA	NA	TRBJ1-4	TGTGCCACCAGTGATATGGCACCCGGTGGTGAAAAACTGTTTTTT	CATSDMAPGGEKLFF
TRBV12-3/TRBV12-4	TRBD1	NA	TRBJ1-4	TGTGCCAGCAGTCCAGGGACAGGTCCTAATGAAAAACTGTTTTTT	CASSPGTGPNEKLFF
TRBV7-2	TRBD2	NA	TRBJ2-3	TGTGCCAGCAGCCCCAGTCTAGCGGGGGTTGGAGATACGCAGTATTTT	CASSPSLAGVGDTQYF
TRBV7-8	NA	NA	TRBJ2-2	TGTGCCAGCAGCAGAGGACAGACGAACACCGGGGAGCTGTTTTTT	CASSRGQTNTGELFF
TRBV5-1	TRBD2	NA	TRBJ2-1	TGCGCGACTAGCGGGAGCGGAAATGAGCAGTTCTTC	CATSGSGNEQFF
TRBV15	NA	few	TRBJ1-5	TGTGCCACCAGCAACCTCGGTGAAAATCAGCCCCAGCATTTT	CATSNLGENQPQHF
TRBV7-2	NA	many	TRBJ2-5	TGTGCCAGCAGCTTAGGACTAGGGAAGACCCAGTACTTC	CASSLGLGKTQYF
TRBV19	TRBD1	NA	TRBJ1-5	TGTGCCAGTAGCCCGGGACAGGGACTTCGGCAGCCCCAGCATTTT	CASSPGQGLRQPQHF
TRBV27	NA	few	TRBJ2-3	TGTGCCAGCAGTTGGGCAGGGTGGGATACGCAGTATTTT	CASSWAGWDTQYF
TRBV20-1	NA	many	TRBJ1-1	TGCAGTGCTAGTTTAGGGGCCCTGAACACTGAAGCTTTCTTT	CSASLGALNTEAFF
TRBV4-3	TRBD1	many	TRBJ2-7	TGCGCCAGCAGCGCCGGGACAGGGACCTACGAGCAGTACTTC	CASSAGTGTYEQYF
TRBV20-1	NA	many	TRBJ1-2	TGCAGTGCTAGAGATGGAGGGGACTATGGCTACACCTTC	CSARDGGDYGYTF
TRBV2	NA	NA	TRBJ1-1	TGTGCCAGCACCGCCAGGGCGAACACTGAAGCTTTCTTT	CASTARANTEAFF
TRBV19	NA	many	TRBJ2-6	TGTGCCAGTAGTATTCAGCGCTCTGGGGCCAACGTCCTGACTTTC	CASSIQRSGANVLTF
TRBV20-1	NA	NA	TRBJ1-3	TGCAGTACACCAGGGGATGGAAACACCATATATTTT	CSTPGDGNTIYF
TRBV27	NA	many	TRBJ1-4	TGTGCCAGCAGTCGGGCAGGGCTAAATGAAAAACTGTTTTTT	CASSRAGLNEKLFF
TRBV7-9	NA	NA	TRBJ2-5	TGTGCCAGCAGCTTGTATGCCCAGGAAGAGACCCAGTACTTC	CASSLYAQEETQYF
TRBV12-3/TRBV12-4	NA	NA	TRBJ1-2	TGTGCCAGCAGCCAGGACAGCCAGTACTATGGCTACACCTTC	CASSQDSQYYGYTF
TRBV12-3/TRBV12-4	NA	few	TRBJ1-2	TGTGCCAGCACCTGGGGGCGCACCTATGGCTACACCTTC	CASTWGRTYGYTF
TRBV20-1	TRBD1	NA	TRBJ2-5	TGCAGTGCCCACCAGACAGGGGGCTTATCGGAGACCCAGTACTTC	CSAHQTGGLSETQYF
TRBV9	NA	NA	TRBJ2-3	TGTGCCATCAGCGTAGTCCCCCCGGTGGGTGGGCAGTATTTT	CAISVVPPVGGQYF
TRBV4-2	NA	many	TRBJ1-2	TGTGCCAGCAGCCGGTTCGGCGGGGGGAACTATGGCTACACCTTC	CASSRFGGGNYGYTF
TRBV3-1	NA	hyperexpanded	TRBJ2-7	TGTGCCAGCAGCCAAAGCCGATACGAGCAGTACTTC	CASSQSRYEQYF
TRBV11-3	TRBD2	few	TRBJ2-1	TGTGCCAGCAGCTTAGTTGTTGGGGCTAGCGGGACTTACCCGTTCTTC	CASSLVVGASGTYPFF
TRBV4-2	NA	many	TRBJ2-7	TGTGCCAGCAGCCAAGTGGCGGGGCAGCGCTCCTACGAGCAGTACTTC	CASSQVAGQRSYEQYF
TRBV7-9	NA	few	TRBJ2-7	TGTGCCAGCAGCCAGCGTGAGGAGCAGTACTTC	CASSQREEQYF
TRBV5-5	TRBD1	NA	TRBJ2-6	TGTGCCAGCAGCTTGTTAGGGGGCGGTGGGGCCAACGTCCTGACTTTC	CASSLLGGGGANVLTF
TRBV24-1	NA	NA	TRBJ2-5	TGTGCCACCAGTGAGTCAGCCATCCAAGAGACCCAGTACTTC	CATSESAIQETQYF
TRBV12-3/TRBV12-4	TRBD2	NA	TRBJ2-3	TGTGCCACCGCGACCGGGACTAGCCGTAGCACAGATACGCAGTATTTT	CATATGTSRSTDTQYF